Below are 25 T cell receptor beta chains sequenced from a single sample in a study of T-cell reconstitution after alpha-beta-depleted transplantation in children. Unique molecular identifiers were incorporated during preparation of the TCRbeta library. Each CDR3 protein gets one entry after TCRdb re-called the PCR reads with MiXCR. The table has about 200,000 distinct CDR3 sequences, approximately 6.9% seen once. This specimen was PBMCs, taken before TCRalphabeta/CD19-depleted stem cell transplant. These receptor sequences come from a boy between 2 and 10 years old with acute lymphoblastic leukemia, due to receive a stem cell transplant.

This clonotype was counted between two and nine times. V is TRBV7-2 and J is TRBJ2-7; D not resolved. This CDR3 comprises 12 residues. Trimming pared 0 bases from V and 6 bases from J, leaving 6 bases between. Germline V gene lookup returns CDR1 SGHTA and CDR2 FQGNSA. Here the CDR3 reads CASSLAQREQYF. In DNA form, the CDR3 reads TGTGCCAGCAGCTTAGCGCAACGCGAGCAGTACTTC.

This rearrangement joins TRBV12-3 or TRBV12-4 to TRBJ2-5; no clear D gene. V was shortened by 4 bases and J by 4 bases, with 16 bases between the two germline ends. The CDR3 is 15 amino acids. This CDR3 reads CASSSDGPLGETQYF. In nucleotides, the CDR3 is TGTGCCAGCAGTTCCGACGGTCCCCTTGGAGAGACCCAGTACTTC.

The table lists this clonotype with many counts. The chain recombines TRBV2 with TRBJ2-2; D tentatively fits TRBD1 or TRBD2 (5 bases each). Germline CDR1 and CDR2: SNHLY and FYNNEI. V was cut by 1 base and J by 7 bases, with 10 bases left in between. The CDR3 has 14 amino acids. In DNA form, the CDR3 reads TGTGCCAGCAGTGAAGAGAGGGGTCGCGGGGAGCTGTTTTTT. Its protein is CASSEERGRGELFF.

This clonotype has more than one count but fewer than ten. The chain links TRBV28 to TRBJ2-3, with no clear D. There are 14 residues in the CDR3. Trimming took 4 bases from V and 1 from J, leaving 9 bases between them. Germline assignment: CDR1 MDHEN and CDR2 SYDVKM. The DNA of the CDR3 is TGTGCCAGCAGTTATCCCCGAGGCACAGATACGCAGTATTTT. Translated: CASSYPRGTDTQYF.

This clonotype was recorded a few times. The rearrangement joins TRBV6-5 to TRBJ1-1; D ambiguous. This CDR3 region has 11 residues. Germline loops: CDR1 MNHEY, CDR2 SVGAGI. V gave up 2 bases and J gave up 6 bases, with 4 bases separating them. Here the CDR3 DNA reads TGTGCCAGCAGTTACGGGGCTGAAGCTTTCTTT. Translated, it gives CASSYGAEAFF.

The V and J genes are TRBV9 and TRBJ2-7, with D possibly matching TRBD1 (6 bases). The CDR3 contains 14 residues. V was shortened by 0 bases and J by 2 bases, with 9 bases between the two germline ends. CDR1 is SGDLS and CDR2 is YYNGEE in the germline V gene. The CDR3 here is CASSVGGTTYEQYF. CDR3 sequence (DNA): TGTGCCAGCAGCGTAGGTGGGACAACCTACGAGCAGTACTTC.

This clonotype was observed many times. The chain uses TRBV28 and TRBJ1-6, with a tentative D call TRBD1 (5 bases). Germline-derived CDR1 and CDR2 are MDHEN and SYDVKM. V was pared by 5 bases and J by 7 bases, with 15 bases between. CDR3 length: 15 residues. CDR3 sequence: CASSPAQVKNSPLHF. CDR3 nucleotides: TGTGCCAGCAGTCCCGCACAGGTTAAGAATTCACCCCTCCACTTT.

This clonotype has at least ten counts. The genes are TRBV12-3 or TRBV12-4 and TRBJ1-5; D might be TRBD1 (5 bases). The CDR3 extends over 15 amino acids. V lost 3 bases, J lost 2 bases, and 11 bases lay in between. CDR3 bases: TGTGCCAGCAGTTTGTCTCTACAGGGCAATCAGCCCCAGCATTTT. Translating it yields CASSLSLQGNQPQHF.

There are many counts of this clonotype. The V and J genes are TRBV12-3 or TRBV12-4 and TRBJ1-2, with D unresolved. The CDR3 covers 11 residues. V lost 8 bases, J lost 1 base, and 5 bases lay in between. For the CDR3, the DNA is TGTGCCAGCGCCGTTAACTATGGCTACACCTTC. It specifies CASAVNYGYTF.

The CDR3 coding sequence is TGTGCCAGCAATCCCAGACAGGGCTCTGGGGCCAACGTCCTGACTTTC. This codes for CASNPRQGSGANVLTF. The V and J genes are TRBV28 and TRBJ2-6, with TRBD1 matching 7 bases. The CDR3 is 16 residues long. Germline-derived CDR1 and CDR2 are MDHEN and SYDVKM. J lost 0 bases, V lost 7 bases, and 6 bases had no gene match.

This clonotype was observed at least ten times. The V call is TRBV12-3 or TRBV12-4, the J call TRBJ2-7; tentatively, D is TRBD1 or TRBD2 (5 bases each). This CDR3 region has 14 residues. V was trimmed by 6 bases and J by 2 bases, leaving 14 bases between them. The CDR3 protein is CASRPGRKAYEQYF. CDR3 in DNA: TGTGCCAGCAGACCGGGACGTAAAGCCTACGAGCAGTACTTC.

Turning to this clonotype: The junction departs from germline at one end; a sequencing error may be responsible. This chain joins TRBV24-1 and TRBJ1-5, with no clear D. This CDR3 has 13 residues. Germline V CDR1 and CDR2: KGHDR, SFDVKD. CDR3 amino acids: CVTSVAVGGPQHF. CDR3 in DNA: TGTGTCACCAGTGTTGCGGTGGGTGGTCCCCAGCATTTT.

In its sample, this clonotype was seen many times. This chain links TRBV29-1 with TRBJ2-7; no reliable D call. Germline loops: CDR1 SQVTM, CDR2 ANQGSEA. V lost 0 bases, J lost 2 bases, and 2 bases lay in between. The CDR3 loop spans 11 amino acids. This CDR3 is CSVEDPYEQYF. CDR3 nucleotides: TGCAGCGTTGAAGATCCCTACGAGCAGTACTTC.

This clonotype was counted at least ten times. This chain joins TRBV13 and TRBJ1-3; tentatively, D is TRBD1 (6 bases). Germline V lookup: CDR1 PRHDT, CDR2 FYEKMQ (reference sequence). The CDR3 is 14 residues long. The germline V and J ends were trimmed by 7 bases and 4 bases, with 14 bases remaining between them. The CDR3 nucleotides read TGTGCCAGCACTCGGGGGGCGCAAGGAAACACCATATATTTT. Amino acids: CASTRGAQGNTIYF.

This clonotype was seen only a few times. CDR3 coding DNA: TGCGCCAGCAGCGGGGCCGGGACAGGGTATGGCTACACCTTC. This translates into CASSGAGTGYGYTF. The chain is built from TRBV5-1 and TRBJ1-2; 9 bases fit TRBD1. The CDR3 is 14 residues long. Germline assignment: CDR1 SGHRS and CDR2 YFSETQ. Trimming took 4 bases from V and 5 from J; bases not matched to a gene: 6.

This clonotype was detected a few times. In DNA form, the CDR3 reads TGCAGTGCTAGTATGGTTGGGATCACAGATCTGCAGTATTTT. This encodes CSASMVGITDLQYF. The chain is built from TRBV20-1 and TRBJ2-3; D call uncertain. CDR1 is DFQATT, CDR2 SNEGSKA, per germline (reference sequence). This CDR3 region has 14 residues. Between the trimmed V and J ends, which lost 3 bases and 11 bases, there was a span of 21 bases.

This clonotype occurred many times. This chain uses TRBV3-1 with TRBJ2-5, with D uncertain. V dropped 2 bases and J dropped 3 bases, with 4 bases sitting between them. Germline CDR1 LGHDT, CDR2 YNNKEL (reference sequence). This CDR3 region has 12 residues. CDR3 coding DNA: TGTGCCAGCAGCCAATTGAAAGAGACCCAGTACTTC. This encodes CASSQLKETQYF.

This clonotype appeared a few times. The genes are TRBV13 and TRBJ2-5; weak D call: TRBD2 (5 bases). Trimming stripped 9 bases from V and 3 bases from J, with 14 bases between. The V gene's germline CDR1 is PRHDT and CDR2 FYEKMQ (reference sequence). This CDR3 region has 13 residues. The CDR3 nucleotides read TGTGCCAGTCAATCACACGGGGAAGAGACCCAGTACTTC. Translated, it gives CASQSHGEETQYF.

The chain recombines TRBV19 with TRBJ1-6, with a tentative D call TRBD1 (5 bases). CDR3 length: 16 amino acids. V lost 3 bases, J lost 6 bases, and 15 bases lay in between. Germline lookup yields CDR1 LNHDA and CDR2 SQIVND (reference sequence). The CDR3 sequence is CASSIYRTGLNSPLHF. CDR3 bases: TGTGCCAGTAGTATCTACAGGACCGGACTTAATTCACCCCTCCACTTT. Supplemented by reference TRBV19 and TRBJ1-6, the full variable domain reads DGGITQSPKYLFRKEGQNVTLSCEQNLNHDAMYWYRQDPGQGLRLIYYSQIVNDFQKGDIAEGYSVSREKKESFPLTVTSAQKNPTAFYLCASSIYRTGLNSPLHFGNGTRLTVT.

The J gene is TRBJ2-1, the V gene TRBV11-3; 13 bases match TRBD2. Germline values: CDR1 SGHNT, CDR2 YENEEA. The CDR3 spans 14 residues. Trimming took 2 bases from V and 10 from J; bases not matched to a gene: 2. Here the CDR3 DNA reads TGTGCCAGCAGCTTAAAACTAGCGGGAGGGGAGCAGTTCTTC. It translates to CASSLKLAGGEQFF.

This clonotype showed up many times. V gene TRBV12-3 or TRBV12-4 combines with J gene TRBJ1-3; no firm D call. V was trimmed by 4 bases and J by 5 bases, leaving 9 bases between them. The CDR3 loop spans 13 amino acids. CDR3 coding DNA: TGTGCCAGCAGTTCCGTACAGAGAAACACCATATATTTT. Amino acids: CASSSVQRNTIYF.

This clonotype was detected ten times or more. This sequence joins TRBV29-1 and TRBJ2-7; D call uncertain. CDR3 length: 11 amino acids. Germline V CDR1 and CDR2: SQVTM, ANQGSEA. Trimming removed 4 bases from V and 4 bases from J, with 8 bases in between. CDR3 residues: CSVVAAYEQYF. In DNA form, the CDR3 reads TGCAGCGTTGTGGCGGCTTACGAGCAGTACTTC.

Ten or more counts support this clonotype. The rearrangement joins TRBV20-1 to TRBJ2-5, with 12 bases that match TRBD2. CDR3 length: 15 amino acids. The J segment lost 1 base and the V segment lost 3 bases, leaving 3 bases of the junction unmatched. The germline V gene has CDR1 DFQATT and CDR2 SNEGSKA (reference sequence). The CDR3 DNA is TGCAGTGCTAGTATGACTAGCGGGAGCCAAGAGACCCAGTACTTC. It codes for CSASMTSGSQETQYF.

This clonotype was found a few times. The chain combines TRBV11-1 with TRBJ2-1; 9 bases agree with TRBD2. The V gene end was trimmed by 4 bases and the J gene end by 0 bases; junction bases not matched to a gene: 13. Germline CDR1 SGHAT, CDR2 FQDESV (reference sequence). The CDR3 extends over 19 amino acids. The CDR3 loop is CASSSSRRGGLSSYNEQFF. In nucleotides, the CDR3 is TGTGCCAGCAGCTCCTCCCGGCGGGGGGGCCTCTCCTCCTACAATGAGCAGTTCTTC.

The genes are TRBV11-2 and TRBJ2-2; unclear D gene. There are 12 residues in the CDR3. Germline lookup yields CDR1 SGHAT and CDR2 FQNNGV. With 6 bases removed from V and 6 bases from J, the gap between germline ends came to 8 bases. As DNA, the CDR3 is TGTGCCAGCAGGCCGGGCGCCGGGGAGCTGTTTTTT. This gives the protein CASRPGAGELFF. Filled out from reference TRBV11-2 and TRBJ2-2, the complete variable domain reads EAGVAQSPRYKIIEKRQSVAFWCNPISGHATLYWYQQILGQGPKLLIQFQNNGVVDDSQLPKDRFSAERLKGVDSTLKIQPAKLEDSAVYLCASRPGAGELFFGEGSRLTVL.